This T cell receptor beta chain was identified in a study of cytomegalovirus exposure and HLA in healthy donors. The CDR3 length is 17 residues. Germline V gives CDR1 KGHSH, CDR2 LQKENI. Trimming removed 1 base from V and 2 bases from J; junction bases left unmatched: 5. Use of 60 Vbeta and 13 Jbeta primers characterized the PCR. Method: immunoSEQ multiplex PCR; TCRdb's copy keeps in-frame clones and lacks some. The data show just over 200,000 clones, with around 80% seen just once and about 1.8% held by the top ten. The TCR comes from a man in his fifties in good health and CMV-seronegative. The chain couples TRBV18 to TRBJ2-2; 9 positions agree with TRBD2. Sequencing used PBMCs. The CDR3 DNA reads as TGTGCCAGCTCACCACTGACTAGCGGCTTTAACACCGGGGAGCTGTTTTTT. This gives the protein CASSPLTSGFNTGELFF.